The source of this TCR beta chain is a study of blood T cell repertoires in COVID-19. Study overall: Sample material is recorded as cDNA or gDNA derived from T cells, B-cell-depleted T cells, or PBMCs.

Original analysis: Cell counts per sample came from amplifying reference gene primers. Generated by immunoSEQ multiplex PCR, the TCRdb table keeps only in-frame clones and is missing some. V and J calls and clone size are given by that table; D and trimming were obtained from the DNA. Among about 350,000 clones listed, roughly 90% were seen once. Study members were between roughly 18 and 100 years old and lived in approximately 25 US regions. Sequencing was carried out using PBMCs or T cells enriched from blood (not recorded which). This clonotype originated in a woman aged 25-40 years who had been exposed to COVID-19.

CDR3 in DNA: TGTGCCAGCACCCCGACACCAAACTATGGCTACACCTTC. It specifies CASTPTPNYGYTF. The chain employs TRBV2 and TRBJ1-2; D uncertain. CDR1 is SNHLY and CDR2 is FYNNEI in the germline V gene. The CDR3 has 13 amino acids. V lost 7 bases and J lost 2, with 11 bases in between.